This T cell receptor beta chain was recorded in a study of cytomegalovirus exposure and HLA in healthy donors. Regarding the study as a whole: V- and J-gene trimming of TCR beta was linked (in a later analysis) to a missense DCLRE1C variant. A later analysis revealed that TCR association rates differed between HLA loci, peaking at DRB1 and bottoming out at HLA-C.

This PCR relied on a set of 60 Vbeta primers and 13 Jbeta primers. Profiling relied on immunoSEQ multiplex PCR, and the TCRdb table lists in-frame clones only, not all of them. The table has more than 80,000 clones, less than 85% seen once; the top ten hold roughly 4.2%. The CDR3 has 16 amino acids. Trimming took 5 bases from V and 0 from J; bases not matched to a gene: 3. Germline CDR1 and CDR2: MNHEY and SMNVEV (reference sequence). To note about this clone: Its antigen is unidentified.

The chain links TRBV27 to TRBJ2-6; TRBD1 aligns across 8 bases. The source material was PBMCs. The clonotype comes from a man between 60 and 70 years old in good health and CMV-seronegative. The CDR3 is CASSRTGSSGANVLTF. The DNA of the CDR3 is TGTGCCAGCAGTCGGACAGGGAGCTCTGGGGCCAACGTCCTGACTTTC.